This T cell receptor (beta chain) appears in the sequencing data of a study of blood T cells in healthy people across ages. Study overall: About one barcoded beta molecule per two T cells came from capture by template switching. General study results and limits: Calculation of diversity from one million T cells yielded estimates considered to be underestimates. More naive CD4+ cells and higher diversity marked long-lived donors relative to aged donors.

V was shortened by 3 bases and J by 0 bases, with 11 bases between the two germline ends. CDR3 size: 15 residues. Primed by a sample-barcoded 5' primer and a J-beta primer mix, a second PCR proceeded for roughly 6 to 12 cycles. Via MiXCR, TCRdb re-called the 5' RACE reads, giving one row per CDR3 protein. The sample holds about 1.4 million distinct CDR3 sequences, approximately 63% seen once. As concerns this clonotype: What it binds is not known.

The rearrangement joins TRBV12-3 or TRBV12-4 to TRBJ1-1; tentatively, D is TRBD1 (5 bases). Sequenced: blood. The TCR originated in a man aged 18 to 30 in good health. CDR3: CASSFVGALNTEAFF. DNA for the CDR3: TGTGCCAGCAGTTTCGTAGGGGCCTTGAACACTGAAGCTTTCTTT.